Listed here are 9 T cell receptor beta chains from one sample, sequenced in a study of long-term antiretroviral therapy in people with HIV. An immunoSEQ assay, version v3.0, was performed at survey level. This table comes from immunoSEQ multiplex PCR, and its TCRdb copy is limited to in-frame clones, with some not included. The sample has 20,000 to 25,000 clones; about 80% are singletons. The specimen comprised unsorted PBMCs, sampled 1.1 years before starting antiretroviral therapy. Source of these receptors: a woman between 35 and 50 years old with HIV.

A single count supports this clone. This chain joins TRBV15 and TRBJ2-5; D is ambiguous. The CDR3 totals 13 residues. Germline-derived CDR1 and CDR2 are LNHNV and YYDKDF (reference sequence). Deletions cut 0 bases from V and 5 bases from J, with 7 bases between. The CDR3 bases are TGTGCCACCAGCAGAGATAAGTGGGAGACCCAGTACTTC. This translates into CATSRDKWETQYF.

The V gene is TRBV18, the J gene TRBJ2-7, with 7 nucleotides matching TRBD1. Germline values: CDR1 KGHSH, CDR2 LQKENI. The ends lost 0 bases at V and 0 bases at J; junction bases unmatched: 5. This CDR3 is built from 16 residues. The CDR3 here is CASSPPGQFASYEQYF. As DNA, the CDR3 is TGTGCCAGCTCACCACCGGGACAGTTTGCCTCCTACGAGCAGTACTTC.

The rearrangement uses TRBV27 and TRBJ2-1, with a possible D match to TRBD1 (5 bases). V shed 5 bases and J shed 6 bases, with 11 bases lying between them. The CDR3 is 13 residues long. Germline CDR1 reads MNHEY; CDR2 reads SMNVEV (reference sequence). The CDR3 protein is CASSPDTGNEQFF. In DNA form, the CDR3 reads TGTGCCAGCAGTCCGGACACAGGCAATGAGCAGTTCTTC.

This chain joins TRBV6-6 and TRBJ2-1; D not resolved. In germline, CDR1 is MNHNY, CDR2 SVGAGI (reference sequence). This CDR3 is 12 amino acids long. V lost 2 bases and J lost 6, with 5 bases in between. The CDR3 region has the DNA TGTGCCAGCAGTTACAGGTCCAATGAGCAGTTCTTC. This translates into CASSYRSNEQFF.

The chain has TRBV7-9 and TRBJ1-2; no reliable D call. Between the trimmed V and J ends, which lost 5 bases and 2 bases, there was a span of 9 bases. The CDR3 is made up of 13 amino acids. Germline V lookup: CDR1 SEHNR, CDR2 FQNEAQ (reference sequence). CDR3 sequence (DNA): TGTGCCAGCAGCCCCACACCGAACTATGGCTACACCTTC. Its protein product is CASSPTPNYGYTF.

This clone was observed a few times. V gene TRBV10-3 combines with J gene TRBJ2-3; TRBD2 agrees at 10 bases. Germline-derived CDR1 and CDR2 are ENHRY and SYGVKD. This CDR3 has 18 residues. The trim removed 0 bases at V and 2 bases at J, leaving 8 bases unmatched. The CDR3 nucleotides are TGTGCCATCAGTGAGTCTGGACTAGCGGATTACTACACAGATACGCAGTATTTT. This gives the protein CAISESGLADYYTDTQYF.

The chain employs TRBV18 and TRBJ2-7; D uncertain. CDR3 length equals 12 residues. Trimming stripped 3 bases from V and 1 base from J, with 4 bases between. Per the germline V gene, CDR1 is KGHSH and CDR2 is LQKENI. DNA of the CDR3: TGTGCCAGCTCACCTAAATCCTACGAGCAGTACTTC. Its protein is CASSPKSYEQYF.

This clone was detected a few times. The chain recombines TRBV7-2 with TRBJ2-7; D is possibly TRBD1 or TRBD2 (5 bases each). The V and J ends lost 4 bases and 5 bases respectively, with 15 bases between them. The V gene's germline CDR1 is SGHTA and CDR2 FQGNSA. This CDR3 comprises 14 residues. The CDR3 sequence is CASSSDGTLDEQYF. Here the CDR3 DNA reads TGTGCCAGCAGCTCGGACGGGACCTTGGACGAGCAGTACTTC.

For the CDR3, the DNA is TGTGCCAGCAGCATCACGACGGACGTCTATGGCTACACCTTC. This gives the protein CASSITTDVYGYTF. The V gene is TRBV7-9, the J gene TRBJ1-2; no definite D call. The V gene's germline CDR1 is SEHNR and CDR2 FQNEAQ (reference sequence). V dropped 5 bases and J dropped 4 bases, with 14 bases sitting between them. The CDR3 runs 14 residues.